This T cell receptor beta chain was profiled in a study of immune cell composition in non-small cell lung cancer. The overall study: Histologic subtype was mainly adenocarcinoma or squamous cell carcinoma.

General observations from the study: Dominant in vivo tumour-associated clones were not shown to share tumour-reactive sequences. Tumour TCR-beta clonality showed no significant link to smoking pack-years.

Produced via immunoSEQ multiplex PCR; TCRdb's table is partial and in-frame only. The table has fewer than 4,500 clones, 65% to 80% seen once. As concerns this clone: Antigen: not known.

Sequences were obtained from lung tumor tissue. The receptor comes from a human donor with non-small cell lung cancer.

Here the CDR3 DNA reads TGTGCCAGTAGTATTCAGCGGGGCCGGCAGTTCTTC. It codes for CASSIQRGRQFF. The chain recombines TRBV19 with TRBJ2-1; TRBD2 matches 7 bases. Germline V gene data show CDR1 as LNHDA and CDR2 as SQIVND (reference sequence). V lost 3 bases to trimming and J lost 12 bases; unmatched junction nucleotides: 5. This CDR3 contains 12 residues.